This T cell receptor (beta chain) derives from a study of T cells after posttransplantation cyclophosphamide. The data were produced by immunoSEQ multiplex PCR, yet TCRdb's version contains in-frame clones alone and is incomplete. The profile shows more than 50,000 clones, around 84% of them singletons. V dropped 4 bases and J dropped 2 bases, with 12 bases sitting between them. This CDR3 region has 14 residues. CDR1 and CDR2 from the germline V gene are MNHEY and SVGAGI. Overall study results and limits: Later post-transplant blood repertoires were often dominated by donor CD8+ memory clones. TRB clonality was highly associated with recipient CMV seropositivity and reactivation. TRB overlap between skin or GI tissue T cells and blood was limited.

About this clone itself: What it recognizes is unknown.

The material sequenced was PBMCs. This TCR came from a man aged 25 to 40 with a blood cancer, CMV-positive, and with a related stem cell donor. This chain connects TRBV6-5 to TRBJ2-7, with D hard to call. The CDR3 coding sequence is TGTGCCAGCAGTTCGGCAGGTTTCCCCTACGAGCAGTACTTC. Its protein product is CASSSAGFPYEQYF.